What follows is one T cell receptor beta chain and its context. The antigen remains unidentified. This sample is drawn from a study of T cells in Graves' hyperthyroidism and ophthalmopathy. Study-wide results and limits: Most thyroid clonotypes that were expanded above 0.001 also turned up in blood. The model's output predicted ophthalmopathy at a median of 6.5 months prior to onset.

RNA transcripts served as the template for amplifying TCR beta CDR3 regions. With the HTBI primer set, the TCR CDR3 went through a first round of RT-PCR. TCRdb passed the multiplex PCR reads through MiXCR, listing each CDR3 protein once. The sample records about 180,000 distinct CDR3 sequences, 17% being singletons. Sequenced material: blood. The TCR sequence derives from a woman between 45 and 65 years old with Graves' hyperthyroidism.

The CDR3 loop is CASSQDSRGTGELFF. Written as DNA, the CDR3 is TGCGCCAGCAGCCAAGATTCCCGGGGCACCGGGGAGCTGTTTTTT. This chain joins TRBV4-3 and TRBJ2-2; TRBD2 might be the D (5 bases). Per germline, CDR1 LGHNA and CDR2 YSLEER. V was shortened by 0 bases and J by 4 bases, with 9 bases between the two germline ends. The CDR3 has 15 amino acids.